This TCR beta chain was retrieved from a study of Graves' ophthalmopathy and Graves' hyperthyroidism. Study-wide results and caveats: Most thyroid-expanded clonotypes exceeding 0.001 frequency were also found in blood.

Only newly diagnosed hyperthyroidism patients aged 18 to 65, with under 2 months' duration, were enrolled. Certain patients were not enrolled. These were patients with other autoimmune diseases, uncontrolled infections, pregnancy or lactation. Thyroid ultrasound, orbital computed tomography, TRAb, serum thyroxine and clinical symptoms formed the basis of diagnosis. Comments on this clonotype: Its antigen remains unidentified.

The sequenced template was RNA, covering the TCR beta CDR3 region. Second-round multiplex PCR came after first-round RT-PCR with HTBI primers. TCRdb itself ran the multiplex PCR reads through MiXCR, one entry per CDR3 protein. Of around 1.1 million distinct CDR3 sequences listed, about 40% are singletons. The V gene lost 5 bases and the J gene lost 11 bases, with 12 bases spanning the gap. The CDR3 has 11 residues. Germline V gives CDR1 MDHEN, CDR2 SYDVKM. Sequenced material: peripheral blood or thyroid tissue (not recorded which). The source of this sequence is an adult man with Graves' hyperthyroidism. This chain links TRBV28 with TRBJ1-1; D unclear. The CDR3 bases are TGTGCCAGCAGTCCACGGGAGGCGGCTTTCTTT. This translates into CASSPREAAFF.